This TCR beta chain was identified during a study of OX40 agonist ivuxolimab in advanced cancers. Germline CDR1 SGHVS, CDR2 FNYEAQ. Trimming took 5 bases from V and 7 from J, leaving 16 bases between them. CDR3 length: 14 amino acids. The method was immunoSEQ multiplex PCR; TCRdb's version includes in-frame clones alone and lacks a portion of them. The table has more than 35,000 clones, 60% to 85% seen once; the top ten hold roughly 25%. Samples of blood were obtained at baseline, on cycle 4 day 1, and on cycle 7 day 1. V gene TRBV7-6 combines with J gene TRBJ2-3; D might be TRBD2 (5 bases). The receptor's source is an adult with an advanced solid tumor such as melanoma, head and neck, liver or kidney cancer. The input for sequencing was CD4+ or CD8+ T cells sorted from blood, taken in a trial of the OX40 agonist ivuxolimab. This chain's CDR3 is CASSPPRGSNTQYF. DNA of the CDR3: TGTGCCAGCAGCCCACCCCGGGGTTCTAATACGCAGTATTTT.